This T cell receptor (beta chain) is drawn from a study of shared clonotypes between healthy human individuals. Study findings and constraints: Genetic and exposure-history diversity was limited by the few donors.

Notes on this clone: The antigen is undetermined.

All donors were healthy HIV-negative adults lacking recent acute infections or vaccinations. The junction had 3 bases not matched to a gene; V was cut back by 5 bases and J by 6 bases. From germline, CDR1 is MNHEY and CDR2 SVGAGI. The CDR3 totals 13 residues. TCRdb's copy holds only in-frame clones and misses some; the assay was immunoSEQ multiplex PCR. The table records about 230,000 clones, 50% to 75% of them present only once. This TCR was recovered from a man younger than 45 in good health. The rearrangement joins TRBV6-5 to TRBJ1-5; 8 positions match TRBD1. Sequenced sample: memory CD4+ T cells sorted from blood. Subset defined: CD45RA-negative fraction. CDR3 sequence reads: CASSDGQGQPQHF. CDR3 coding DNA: TGTGCCAGCAGTGACGGACAGGGTCAGCCCCAGCATTTT.